These T cell receptor beta chains were read from a single sample in a study of CD39 and CD103 CD8 tumor-infiltrating T cells. Profiled with immunoSEQ multiplex PCR; TCRdb holds only in-frame clones, not every one. The data show roughly 300 clones, 45% to 50% seen once. Sequenced sample: CD39- CD103+ CD8+ T cells sorted from the tumor. The source is a human donor with melanoma. Both conserved end residues are part of each CDR3. D genes are given only for firm matches. Clone size, where shown, is once, few, many, or a class for clones that have expanded.

clone size: -; J gene: TRBJ2-1; V gene: TRBV7-8; D gene: TRBD1; CDR3 protein: CASSYGQGAFEQFF; CDR3 DNA: TGTGCCAGCAGCTACGGACAGGGGGCGTTTGAGCAGTTCTTC
clone size: once; J gene: TRBJ2-1; V gene: TRBV7-5; D gene: -; CDR3 protein: CASSLIRNLGDEQFF; CDR3 DNA: TGTGCCAGCAGCTTAATCCGAAATTTGGGAGATGAGCAGTTCTTC
clone size: few; J gene: TRBJ2-7; V gene: TRBV6-5; D gene: -; CDR3 protein: CASSSLLGAGSEQYF; CDR3 DNA: TGTGCCAGCAGCTCCTTGCTAGGGGCGGGTTCCGAGCAGTACTTC
clone size: -; J gene: TRBJ2-1; V gene: TRBV5-6; D gene: -; CDR3 protein: CASSLEWAVYNEQFF; CDR3 DNA: TGTGCCAGCAGCTTAGAGTGGGCCGTCTACAATGAGCAGTTCTTC
clone size: -; J gene: TRBJ2-1; V gene: TRBV28; D gene: -; CDR3 protein: CASSLWSPANEQFF; CDR3 DNA: TGTGCCAGCAGCTTGTGGTCCCCCGCAAATGAGCAGTTCTTC
clone size: -; J gene: TRBJ2-7; V gene: TRBV7-9; D gene: -; CDR3 protein: CASSLIGGVEQYF; CDR3 DNA: TGTGCCAGCAGCTTAATCGGAGGGGTGGAGCAGTACTTC
clone size: -; J gene: TRBJ2-1; V gene: TRBV7-9; D gene: -; CDR3 protein: CASSLEWAVYNEQFF; CDR3 DNA: TGTGCCAGCAGCTTAGAGTGGGCCGTCTACAATGAGCAGTTCTTC
clone size: -; J gene: TRBJ2-5; V gene: TRBV27; D gene: -; CDR3 protein: CASSYGGLKYF; CDR3 DNA: TGTGCCAGCAGTTACGGGGGACTGAAGTACTTC
clone size: few; J gene: TRBJ2-5; V gene: TRBV11-2; D gene: -; CDR3 protein: CASSLQGSPQYF; CDR3 DNA: TGTGCCAGCAGCTTACAGGGTAGTCCCCAGTACTTC
clone size: few; J gene: TRBJ1-5; V gene: TRBV4-1; D gene: TRBD1; CDR3 protein: CASSQTDRGSNQPQHF; CDR3 DNA: TGCGCCAGCAGCCAAACCGACAGGGGAAGCAATCAGCCCCAGCATTTT
clone size: -; J gene: TRBJ2-1; V gene: TRBV5-3; D gene: TRBD1; CDR3 protein: CASSYGQGAFEQFF; CDR3 DNA: TGTGCCAGCAGCTACGGACAGGGGGCGTTTGAGCAGTTCTTC
clone size: large; J gene: TRBJ2-4; V gene: TRBV19; D gene: -; CDR3 protein: CASSMSGDWSNIQYF; CDR3 DNA: TGTGCCAGTAGTATGTCCGGAGACTGGTCCAACATTCAGTACTTC
clone size: medium-sized; J gene: TRBJ1-2; V gene: TRBV28; D gene: TRBD1; CDR3 protein: CASSSAIPGGLSNYGYTF; CDR3 DNA: TGTGCCAGCAGTTCGGCAATCCCAGGGGGCCTGAGTAACTATGGCTACACCTTC
clone size: once; J gene: TRBJ1-4; V gene: TRBV2; D gene: -; CDR3 protein: CASSDGVNEKLFF; CDR3 DNA: TGTGCCAGCAGTGACGGGGTTAATGAAAAACTGTTTTTT
clone size: -; J gene: TRBJ2-6; V gene: TRBV7-7; D gene: TRBD2; CDR3 protein: CASSGTIVPQSRANVLTF; CDR3 DNA: TGTGCCAGCAGCGGGACTATAGTGCCACAAAGTCGGGCCAACGTCCTGACTTTC
clone size: -; J gene: TRBJ1-4; V gene: TRBV7-9; D gene: -; CDR3 protein: CASSPFRGSEKLFF; CDR3 DNA: TGTGCCAGCAGCCCTTTTCGGGGATCTGAAAAACTGTTTTTT
clone size: few; J gene: TRBJ2-5; V gene: TRBV27; D gene: TRBD1; CDR3 protein: CASSHAGTGGRETQYF; CDR3 DNA: TGTGCCAGCAGTCACGCCGGGACAGGGGGCAGAGAGACCCAGTACTTC
clone size: few; J gene: TRBJ2-2; V gene: TRBV9; D gene: -; CDR3 protein: CASSVVASLTGELFF; CDR3 DNA: TGTGCCAGCAGCGTAGTGGCTAGTCTGACCGGGGAGCTGTTTTTT
clone size: medium-sized; J gene: TRBJ1-5; V gene: TRBV4-3; D gene: -; CDR3 protein: CASSQPDTDQPQHF; CDR3 DNA: TGCGCCAGCAGCCAGCCGGACACCGATCAGCCCCAGCATTTT
clone size: few; J gene: TRBJ2-1; V gene: TRBV7-2; D gene: -; CDR3 protein: CASSLWSPANEQFF; CDR3 DNA: TGTGCCAGCAGCTTGTGGTCCCCCGCAAATGAGCAGTTCTTC
clone size: -; J gene: TRBJ1-1; V gene: TRBV5-3; D gene: -; CDR3 protein: CASSLDGGTEAFF; CDR3 DNA: TGTGCCAGCAGCTTGGACGGTGGGACTGAAGCTTTCTTT
clone size: -; J gene: TRBJ1-1; V gene: TRBV7-5; D gene: -; CDR3 protein: CASSQGENTEAFF; CDR3 DNA: TGTGCCAGCAGCCAGGGAGAAAACACTGAAGCTTTCTTT
clone size: -; J gene: TRBJ1-2; V gene: TRBV6-4; D gene: -; CDR3 protein: CARGGSNYGYTF; CDR3 DNA: TGTGCCAGGGGTGGAAGCAACTATGGCTACACCTTC
clone size: few; J gene: TRBJ2-1; V gene: TRBV7-9; D gene: -; CDR3 protein: CASSLWSPANEQFF; CDR3 DNA: TGTGCCAGCAGCTTGTGGTCCCCCGCAAATGAGCAGTTCTTC
clone size: -; J gene: TRBJ1-5; V gene: TRBV7-3; D gene: -; CDR3 protein: CASSLGTQPQHF; CDR3 DNA: TGTGCCAGCAGCTTAGGTACTCAGCCCCAGCATTTT
clone size: large; J gene: TRBJ2-1; V gene: TRBV6-1; D gene: TRBD2; CDR3 protein: CASSEVGGLAGNEQFF; CDR3 DNA: TGTGCCAGCAGTGAAGTGGGGGGACTAGCGGGCAATGAGCAGTTCTTC
clone size: once; J gene: TRBJ2-1; V gene: TRBV4-2; D gene: -; CDR3 protein: CASSLWSPANEQFF; CDR3 DNA: TGTGCCAGCAGCTTGTGGTCCCCCGCAAATGAGCAGTTCTTC
clone size: medium-sized; J gene: TRBJ2-2; V gene: TRBV29-1; D gene: -; CDR3 protein: CSVEGGAGTGELFF; CDR3 DNA: TGCAGCGTTGAAGGAGGGGCTGGAACCGGGGAGCTGTTTTTT
clone size: -; J gene: TRBJ2-2; V gene: TRBV7-8; D gene: TRBD2; CDR3 protein: CASSGASGPNTGELFF; CDR3 DNA: TGTGCCAGCAGCGGGGCTAGCGGGCCGAACACCGGGGAGCTGTTTTTT
clone size: -; J gene: TRBJ2-7; V gene: TRBV4-2; D gene: TRBD2; CDR3 protein: CASSQGTSVYEQYF; CDR3 DNA: TGTGCCAGCAGCCAAGGGACTAGCGTCTACGAGCAGTACTTC
clone size: -; J gene: TRBJ2-5; V gene: TRBV5-5; D gene: TRBD1; CDR3 protein: CARSLVVRGRCFVTQYF; CDR3 DNA: TGTGCCAGAAGCTTGGTGGTGAGGGGGCGGTGTTTCGTTACCCAGTACTTC
clone size: -; J gene: TRBJ2-3; V gene: TRBV9; D gene: -; CDR3 protein: CASSLTGSADTQYF; CDR3 DNA: TGTGCCAGCAGCCTAACAGGGAGCGCAGATACGCAGTATTTT
clone size: -; J gene: TRBJ1-4; V gene: TRBV11-3; D gene: -; CDR3 protein: CASSPFRGSEKLFF; CDR3 DNA: TGTGCCAGCAGCCCTTTTCGGGGATCTGAAAAACTGTTTTTT
clone size: large; J gene: TRBJ1-5; V gene: TRBV28; D gene: -; CDR3 protein: CASRALAGPGNQPQHF; CDR3 DNA: TGTGCCAGCAGGGCTTTGGCCGGGCCCGGCAATCAGCCCCAGCATTTT
clone size: -; J gene: TRBJ2-5; V gene: TRBV28; D gene: -; CDR3 protein: CASSYGGLKYF; CDR3 DNA: TGTGCCAGCAGTTACGGGGGACTGAAGTACTTC
clone size: few; J gene: TRBJ2-3; V gene: TRBV7-9; D gene: -; CDR3 protein: CASSLTGSADTQYF; CDR3 DNA: TGTGCCAGCAGCCTAACAGGGAGCGCAGATACGCAGTATTTT